Listed below are T cell receptor beta chains from one sample, sequenced in a study of blood T cell repertoires in COVID-19. TCRdb's table, derived via immunoSEQ multiplex PCR, lists solely in-frame clones and lacks some. The sample shows approximately 400,000 clones, 80% to 85% of them seen only once. The sequencing sample was made of PBMCs or T cells enriched from blood (not recorded which). These receptors were taken from a woman in her forties or fifties who had recovered from COVID-19. CDR3s include the opening cysteine and the closing phenylalanine or tryptophan. D genes are given only for firm matches. Some rows have no size entry. The others give once, few or many, or a class for an expanded clone.

D: NA
J: TRBJ2-4
V: TRBV28
size: NA
CDR3: CASSSLVTGAKNIQYF
DNA: TGTGCCAGCAGTTCCCTCGTGACGGGAGCCAAAAACATTCAGTACTTC

D: TRBD1
J: TRBJ1-1
V: TRBV3-1/TRBV3-2
size: NA
CDR3: CASSLRDRVSLAPGRGAFF
DNA: TGTGCCAGCAGCCTCCGGGACAGGGTCTCTTTGGCTCCGGGGAGAGGGGCTTTCTTT

D: NA
J: TRBJ2-7
V: TRBV19
size: few
CDR3: CASSDTGFPPSSPYEQYF
DNA: TGTGCCAGTAGCGATACCGGGTTCCCGCCGTCAAGTCCCTACGAGCAGTACTTC

D: TRBD1
J: TRBJ1-2
V: TRBV19
size: NA
CDR3: CASSTGTGNYGYTF
DNA: TGTGCCAGTAGTACCGGGACAGGGAACTATGGCTACACCTTC

D: NA
J: TRBJ2-3
V: TRBV7-3
size: NA
CDR3: CASSLQGGTDTQYF
DNA: TGTGCCAGCAGCCTCCAGGGTGGCACAGATACGCAGTATTTT

D: TRBD1
J: TRBJ2-1
V: TRBV19
size: NA
CDR3: CASSMIPAAGGEQFF
DNA: TGTGCCAGTAGTATGATCCCCGCGGCAGGGGGCGAGCAGTTCTTC

D: TRBD2
J: TRBJ2-3
V: TRBV7-6
size: NA
CDR3: CASSLGASGGVDTQYF
DNA: TGTGCCAGCAGCCTGGGGGCTAGCGGGGGGGTTGATACGCAGTATTTT

D: NA
J: TRBJ1-6
V: TRBV30
size: NA
CDR3: CAWDPVSSSPLHF
DNA: TGTGCCTGGGACCCGGTTTCGAGTTCACCCCTCCACTTT

D: TRBD1
J: TRBJ2-1
V: TRBV28
size: NA
CDR3: CASSSYGQGATTEQFF
DNA: TGTGCCAGCAGTTCATACGGACAGGGGGCGACGACTGAGCAGTTCTTC

D: TRBD1
J: TRBJ1-2
V: TRBV30
size: NA
CDR3: CAWDFGTGGGYTF
DNA: TGTGCCTGGGACTTCGGGACAGGGGGTGGCTACACCTTC

D: TRBD1
J: TRBJ1-2
V: TRBV4-3
size: NA
CDR3: CASSQMGQGIHGDGYTF
DNA: TGCGCCAGCAGCCAAATGGGACAGGGAATTCATGGAGATGGCTACACCTTC

D: NA
J: TRBJ1-4
V: TRBV3-1/TRBV3-2
size: NA
CDR3: CASSQDAPTTLFF
DNA: TGTGCCAGCAGCCAAGATGCGCCTACCACGCTGTTTTTT

D: NA
J: TRBJ2-6
V: TRBV18
size: NA
CDR3: CASSPATGSGANVLTF
DNA: TGTGCCAGCTCACCAGCAACAGGGAGTGGGGCCAACGTCCTGACTTTC

D: TRBD1
J: TRBJ2-3
V: TRBV29-1
size: NA
CDR3: CSVWDRGQNTDTQYF
DNA: TGCAGCGTCTGGGATAGGGGGCAGAACACAGATACGCAGTATTTT

D: NA
J: TRBJ1-2
V: TRBV27
size: NA
CDR3: CASSLSKGETYGYTF
DNA: TGTGCCAGCAGTTTATCGAAGGGGGAGACCTATGGCTACACCTTC

D: NA
J: TRBJ2-1
V: TRBV6-5
size: NA
CDR3: CASSYGGNEQFF
DNA: TGTGCCAGCAGTTACGGAGGCAATGAGCAGTTCTTC

D: NA
J: TRBJ2-7
V: TRBV6-2/TRBV6-3
size: NA
CDR3: CASSSTDSIEQYF
DNA: TGTGCCAGCAGTTCCACTGACTCCATCGAGCAGTACTTC

D: NA
J: TRBJ2-7
V: TRBV5-1
size: NA
CDR3: CASSLYGGTYEQYF
DNA: TGCGCCAGCAGCTTGTATGGGGGGACCTACGAGCAGTACTTC

D: TRBD1
J: TRBJ1-3
V: TRBV30
size: few
CDR3: CAWTDPGQGRFSGNTIYF
DNA: TGTGCCTGGACGGACCCGGGACAGGGTCGTTTTTCTGGAAACACCATATATTTT

D: TRBD1
J: TRBJ1-2
V: TRBV9
size: NA
CDR3: CASSVDPGQGAAGYTF
DNA: TGTGCCAGCAGCGTCGACCCGGGACAGGGGGCGGCGGGCTACACCTTC